A selection of T cell receptor beta chains follows, all from one sample in a study of metastatic and nonmetastatic thyroid tumors. TCRdb used MiXCR to call clones anew from the PCR reads. The sample lists about 50,000 clones, approximately 4.1% occurring once. The sample taken for sequencing was blood. These receptor sequences come from a female donor with papillary thyroid cancer or a benign thyroid nodule (not recorded which). Some clones in this sample may be carry-over from other donors' samples. The CDR3 runs from the conserved cysteine through the conserved F or W. A D gene is named only where the DNA matches it firmly. Where a row states a size, it is once, few, many or the class of an expanded clone; other rows omit it.

v_gene	j_gene	d_gene	len	abundance	CDR3aa	CDR3nt
TRBV6-1	TRBJ2-3	.	13	many	CASPPDGTDTQYF	TGTGCCAGCCCCCCGGACGGGACAGATACGCAGTATTTT
TRBV6-8	TRBJ1-2	.	10	.	CASRADGYTF	TGCGCCAGCAGGGCCGATGGCTACACCTTC
TRBV24-1	TRBJ2-3	.	17	few	CATSATLTGDGTDMQYF	TGTGCCACCAGTGCCACGCTAACAGGTGACGGCACAGATATGCAGTATTTT
TRBV7-9	TRBJ2-1	TRBD2	13	few	CASSLWEGGEQFF	TGTGCCAGCAGCTTATGGGAGGGCGGGGAGCAGTTCTTC
TRBV6-1	TRBJ1-2	.	15	few	CASSENRMVNYGYTF	TGTGCCAGCAGTGAAAATAGGATGGTTAACTATGGCTACACCTTC
TRBV5-1	TRBJ2-3	.	14	many	CASTQESSTDTQYF	TGCGCCAGCACCCAGGAGAGTAGCACAGATACGCAGTATTTT
TRBV5-5	TRBJ2-2	TRBD2	14	many	CASTGTSGPGELFF	TGTGCCAGCACCGGGACTAGCGGGCCCGGGGAGCTGTTTTTT
TRBV18	TRBJ2-3	TRBD2	15	few	CASSPPSGRTDTQYF	TGTGCCAGCTCACCACCCAGCGGGAGAACAGATACGCAGTATTTT
TRBV3-1	TRBJ2-4	TRBD1	16	many	CASSLWDRGPGSIQYF	TGTGCCAGCAGCCTCTGGGACAGGGGGCCTGGGAGCATTCAGTACTTC
TRBV19	TRBJ1-1	TRBD1	15	many	CASRKLTGPGTEAFF	TGTGCCAGTAGAAAGCTGACAGGGCCGGGGACTGAAGCTTTCTTT
TRBV4-1	TRBJ2-3	.	15	many	CASSPPGSSTDTQYF	TGCGCCAGCAGCCCCCCCGGGTCTAGCACAGATACGCAGTATTTT
TRBV10-2	TRBJ1-5	.	13	many	CASSGTENQPQHF	TGCGCCAGCAGTGGGACAGAAAATCAGCCCCAGCATTTT
TRBV25-1	TRBJ1-1	.	11	few	CASSFRGEAFF	TGTGCCAGCTCCTTCAGGGGTGAAGCTTTCTTT
TRBV4-1	TRBJ2-5	TRBD2	13	many	CASSRGGLETQYF	TGCGCCAGCAGCCGGGGAGGGTTGGAGACCCAGTACTTC
TRBV2	TRBJ1-4	.	15	many	CASSLVGIANEKLFF	TGTGCCAGCAGCCTCGTGGGGATTGCTAATGAAAAACTGTTTTTT
TRBV5-1	TRBJ2-7	.	13	.	CASSLRRACEQYF	TGCGCCAGCAGCTTGCGTAGGGCCTGCGAGCAGTACTTC
TRBV2	TRBJ2-7	TRBD2	13	many	CASTASGAYEQYF	TGTGCCAGCACCGCTAGCGGGGCCTACGAGCAGTACTTC
TRBV6-1	TRBJ2-5	.	17	.	CASSPTYLEGRKETQYF	TGTGCCAGCAGCCCCACCTACCTAGAGGGAAGAAAAGAGACCCAGTACTTC
TRBV6-2/TRBV6-3	TRBJ2-2	TRBD1	14	few	CASTGQVFTGELFF	TGTGCCAGCACCGGACAGGTGTTCACCGGGGAGCTGTTTTTT
TRBV6-1	TRBJ1-2	.	13	.	CASSEADNYGYTF	TGTGCCAGCAGTGAAGCGGACAACTATGGCTACACCTTC
TRBV6-1	TRBJ1-1	.	13	few	CASRVAGNTEAFF	TGTGCCAGCAGGGTAGCAGGGAACACTGAAGCTTTCTTT
TRBV28	TRBJ1-5	TRBD1	16	few	CASSSPGRGLEQPQHF	TGTGCCAGCAGTTCGCCTGGCAGGGGGCTTGAACAGCCCCAGCATTTT
TRBV25-1	TRBJ2-5	.	15	many	CASSESGNWGETQYF	TGTGCCAGCAGTGAATCCGGGAACTGGGGGGAGACCCAGTACTTC
TRBV10-3	TRBJ2-1	.	14	many	CAISESELDNEQFF	TGTGCCATCAGTGAGTCAGAGCTGGACAATGAGCAGTTCTTC
TRBV20-1	TRBJ2-3	TRBD2	19	many	CSAGSSFTSGRFSTDTQYF	TGCAGTGCTGGTAGTTCGTTTACAAGCGGGAGGTTCAGCACAGATACGCAGTATTTT
TRBV7-2	TRBJ2-2	.	16	many	CASSGGWAANTGELFF	TGTGCCAGCAGCGGAGGTTGGGCAGCGAACACCGGGGAGCTGTTTTTT
TRBV4-2	TRBJ2-7	.	15	many	CASSQEGDLGYQQYF	TGTGCCAGCAGCCAAGAAGGAGACCTCGGCTACCAGCAGTACTTC
TRBV30	TRBJ1-4	TRBD1	16	many	CAWSSGTGWGLYGLFF	TGTGCCTGGAGTTCCGGGACAGGGTGGGGTCTTTATGGTCTGTTTTTT
TRBV11-3	TRBJ1-1	TRBD1	14	.	CASSDGQGGTEAFF	TGTGCCAGCAGCGACGGACAGGGCGGCACTGAAGCTTTCTTT
TRBV5-1	TRBJ2-1	.	21	many	CASSLRWLAPPETSSYNEQFF	TGCGCCAGCAGCTTGAGGTGGCTAGCGCCACCTGAAACTAGCTCCTACAATGAGCAGTTCTTC